The text below deals with one T cell receptor (beta chain). This specimen belongs to a study of blood T cells in healthy people across ages. A second PCR of 7 to 11 cycles used a sample-barcoded 5' primer and a J-beta primer mix. TCRdb reanalysed the 5' RACE reads using MiXCR and keeps one entry per CDR3 protein. The table lists approximately 2,000,000 distinct CDR3 sequences, about 39% of them singletons. Trimming cost V 3 bases and J 9 bases; bases outside gene matches: 4. CDR3 length equals 15 residues. Germline CDR1 is SGHAT and CDR2 is FQNNGV. The chain links TRBV11-2 to TRBJ2-1; 14 bases match TRBD2. The origin of this receptor is a human donor in good health. What was sequenced was blood. The CDR3 here is CASSLGTSGSGEQFF. The CDR3 DNA sequence: TGTGCCAGCAGCTTGGGGACTAGCGGGAGCGGTGAGCAGTTCTTC.